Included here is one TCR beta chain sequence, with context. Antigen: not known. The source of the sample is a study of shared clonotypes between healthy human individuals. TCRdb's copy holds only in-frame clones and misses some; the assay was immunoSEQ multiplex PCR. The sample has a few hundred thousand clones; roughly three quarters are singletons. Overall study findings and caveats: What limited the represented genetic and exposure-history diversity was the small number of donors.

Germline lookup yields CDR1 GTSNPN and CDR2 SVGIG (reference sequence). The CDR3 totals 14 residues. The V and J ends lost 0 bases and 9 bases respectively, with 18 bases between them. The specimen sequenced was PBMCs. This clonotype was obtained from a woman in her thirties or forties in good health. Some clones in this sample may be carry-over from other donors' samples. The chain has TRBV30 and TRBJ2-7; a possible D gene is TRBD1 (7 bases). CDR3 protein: CAWSVQGGAGRQYF. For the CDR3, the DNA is TGTGCCTGGAGTGTGCAGGGGGGCGCGGGTCGGCAGTACTTC.